Following are 21 T cell receptor beta chains from one sample sequenced in a study of regulatory T cells in long-lasting Graves disease. Specified time point: newly diagnosed GD, antithyroid drugs for less than 3 months. Scientists built the TCR library using RNA that was extracted from PBMCs. CDR3-region Arm-PCR and iRepertoire HTBI primers produced the TCR beta libraries. TCRdb re-called the multiplex PCR reads through MiXCR, storing one row per CDR3 protein. The sample has around 420,000 distinct CDR3 sequences, around 16% seen once. The source was peripheral blood mononuclear cells (PBMCs), collected at new diagnosis, from a patient treated with antithyroid drugs. The receptors originated from a female donor with Graves disease.

This clonotype was observed at least ten times. V gene TRBV28 combines with J gene TRBJ2-7, with D uncertain. Germline values: CDR1 MDHEN, CDR2 SYDVKM. Trimming removed 5 bases from V and 3 bases from J, with 11 bases in between. There are 13 residues in the CDR3. The CDR3 sequence is CASSPRPGYEQYF. CDR3 DNA: TGTGCCAGCAGTCCCAGACCAGGCTACGAGCAGTACTTC.

The table lists this clonotype with many counts. The gene calls are TRBV12-5 and TRBJ1-5; 8 bases map to TRBD1. J gave up 0 bases and V 2 bases, and 18 bases lay outside the gene matches. The CDR3 covers 21 residues. The germline V gene has CDR1 LGHNT and CDR2 FRNRAP. The CDR3 sequence: CASGLTLGQGVPYYSNQPQHF. The CDR3 DNA reads as TGTGCTAGTGGTTTGACCCTCGGACAGGGCGTGCCCTATTATAGCAATCAGCCCCAGCATTTT.

This clonotype was seen many times. V gene TRBV6-1 combines with J gene TRBJ1-5, with no clear D. Germline-derived CDR1 and CDR2 are MNHNS and SASEGT. Trimming stripped 0 bases from V and 4 bases from J, with 13 bases between. There are 16 residues in the CDR3. CDR3 loop: CASSEAAQWENQPQHF. CDR3 bases: TGTGCCAGCAGTGAAGCGGCCCAGTGGGAGAATCAGCCCCAGCATTTT.

This clonotype was observed a handful of times. A much larger clone differs from this one at a single base, so this may be a read error. The V gene is TRBV12-3 or TRBV12-4, the J gene TRBJ2-1; 14 bases fit TRBD2. After removal of 8 bases from V and 0 bases from J, the junction contained 24 bases not matched to a gene. This CDR3 region has 23 residues. The CDR3 sequence is CASESLDPGTSGSSMSSYNEQFF. CDR3 nucleotide sequence: TGTGCCAGCGAGAGTTTGGATCCAGGGACTAGCGGGAGTTCCATGAGCTCCTACAATGAGCAGTTCTTC.

This clonotype came up many times. The chain links TRBV28 to TRBJ2-1, with unresolved D. The V and J ends lost 0 bases and 8 bases respectively, with 17 bases between them. The CDR3 contains 16 residues. Germline lookup yields CDR1 MDHEN and CDR2 SYDVKM. The CDR3 loop is CASSLCTAQLQDEQFF. The CDR3 coding sequence is TGTGCCAGCAGTTTATGCACAGCGCAGCTTCAGGATGAGCAGTTCTTC.

This clonotype was counted at least ten times. The V and J genes are TRBV15 and TRBJ2-6; D may be TRBD1 (5 bases). Trimming left V 5 bases short and J 0 bases short, with 11 bases between. The V gene's germline CDR1 is LNHNV and CDR2 YYDKDF (reference sequence). The CDR3 runs 16 residues. The CDR3 sequence: CATSGRQFSGANVLTF. The DNA of the CDR3 is TGTGCCACCAGCGGTAGACAGTTCTCTGGGGCCAACGTCCTGACTTTC.

This clonotype was seen repeatedly, ten times or more. The chain has TRBV10-3 and TRBJ2-5, with 9 bases lining up with TRBD2. J gave up 3 bases and V 5 bases, and 4 bases lay outside the gene matches. Germline CDR1 is ENHRY and CDR2 is SYGVKD. The CDR3 is 14 residues long. This CDR3 reads CAISTRGGEETQYF. The CDR3 DNA is TGTGCCATCAGTACTCGCGGGGGGGAAGAGACCCAGTACTTC.

The chain recombines TRBV2 with TRBJ2-1; 7 nucleotides agree with TRBD1. Unmatched junction bases numbered 17, after V lost 1 base and J lost 5 bases. CDR1 and CDR2 from the germline V gene are SNHLY and FYNNEI. This CDR3 is built from 19 residues. As DNA, the CDR3 is TGTGCCAGCAGTGAAGTAACGGGACAGCGGTCCGTTGTTCACAATGAGCAGTTCTTC. Its protein product is CASSEVTGQRSVVHNEQFF. The full variable domain, completed using reference TRBV2 and TRBJ2-1, is EPEVTQTPSHQVTQMGQEVILRCVPISNHLYFYWYRQILGQKVEFLVSFYNNEISEKSEIFDDQFSVERPDGSNFTLKIRSTKLEDSAMYFCASSEVTGQRSVVHNEQFFGPGTRLTVL.

This clonotype was recorded many times. V is TRBV7-2 and J is TRBJ2-3; 7 bases map to TRBD2. This CDR3 has 16 residues. CDR1 SGHTA and CDR2 FQGNSA come from the germline V gene. After removal of 3 bases from V and 0 bases from J, the junction contained 6 bases not matched to a gene. CDR3 loop: CASSFSGMPSTDTQYF. The CDR3 bases are TGTGCCAGCAGCTTCAGCGGGATGCCTAGCACAGATACGCAGTATTTT.

The genes are TRBV5-1 and TRBJ2-5, with 15 bases identical to TRBD2. The junction had 8 bases not matched to a gene; V was cut back by 1 base and J by 10 bases. Germline assignment: CDR1 SGHRS and CDR2 YFSETQ. The CDR3 has 16 amino acids. The CDR3 DNA reads TGCGCCAGCAGCTTGTCAAGGACTAGCGGGAGGGCTAACCAGTACTTC. Protein product: CASSLSRTSGRANQYF.

This clonotype was found many times. The chain joins TRBV24-1 to TRBJ1-5; D gene ambiguous. V was pared by 4 bases and J by 3 bases, with 9 bases between. The CDR3 contains 14 residues. Germline values: CDR1 KGHDR, CDR2 SFDVKD. The DNA of the CDR3 is TGTGCCACCAGTGAGGAGGTTTCCAATCAGCCCCAGCATTTT. Encoded protein: CATSEEVSNQPQHF.

This clonotype was seen many times. The V and J genes are TRBV12-3 or TRBV12-4 and TRBJ2-7; D is possibly TRBD1 (5 bases). CDR3 length: 16 amino acids. V lost 4 bases and J lost 4, with 20 bases in between. CDR3 sequence (DNA): TGTGCCAGCAGTTCCAAACCAGGGCCAGGGTCTTACGAGCAGTACTTC. This translates into CASSSKPGPGSYEQYF.

This clonotype occurred many times. V usage is TRBV27 and J usage is TRBJ1-4; D is possibly TRBD1 (5 bases). The CDR3 sequence is 14 residues long. The germline CDR1 and CDR2 sequences are MNHEY and SMNVEV (reference sequence). Trimming removed 6 bases at V and 8 bases at J, with 16 bases between. In DNA, the CDR3 is TGTGCCAGCAGGAAAGGGCTAGAGGGGGAAAAACTGTTTTTT. Amino acids: CASRKGLEGEKLFF.

Ten or more counts support this clonotype. V is TRBV6-1 and J is TRBJ1-5; D is undetermined. The CDR3 totals 16 residues. Germline lookup yields CDR1 MNHNS and CDR2 SASEGT. V was trimmed by 4 bases and J by 5 bases, leaving 18 bases between them. CDR3 DNA: TGTGCCAGCAGTGGGGAGGACCCGTGGGGTGATCAGCCCCAGCATTTT. It encodes CASSGEDPWGDQPQHF.

Of note for this clonotype: Given a much more abundant clone one base away, this may be a read error. CDR3 sequence: CASSEDRRNTEAFF. CDR3 in DNA: TGTGCCAGCAGCGAGGACAGGCGAAACACTGAAGCTTTCTTT. The V gene is TRBV5-4, the J gene TRBJ1-1, with 7 bases that match TRBD1. V gave up 4 bases and J gave up 2 bases; unmatched junction bases: 5. This CDR3 contains 14 residues. The germline V gene has CDR1 SGHNT and CDR2 YYREEE (reference sequence).

This clonotype has at least ten counts. This chain links TRBV2 with TRBJ2-7; 10 nucleotides agree with TRBD2. This CDR3 is 13 amino acids long. V shed 8 bases and J 1 base; nucleotides not matched to a gene: 2. Germline V gene sequence: CDR1 SNHLY, CDR2 FYNNEI. CDR3 region: CASVAGGSYEQYF. The CDR3, as DNA: TGTGCCAGCGTAGCGGGAGGTTCCTACGAGCAGTACTTC.

On this clonotype itself: Being one base from a much bigger clone, this may be a read error. V and J are TRBV28 and TRBJ2-7; no reliable D call. The ends were cut back, 3 bases at V and 2 bases at J, with 8 bases in the middle. The CDR3 is 13 amino acids. Germline assignment: CDR1 MDHEN and CDR2 SYDVKM. The CDR3 loop is CASSFAAPYEQYF. The CDR3 coding sequence is TGTGCCAGCAGTTTTGCAGCCCCCTACGAGCAGTACTTC. Complete variable domain (other parts from reference TRBV28 and TRBJ2-7): DVKVTQSSRYLVKRTGEKVFLECVQDMDHENMFWYRQDPGLGLRLIYFSYDVKMKEKGDIPEGYSVSREKKERFSLILESASTNQTSMYLCASSFAAPYEQYFGPGTRLTVT.

The sample holds many counts of this clonotype. The chain is built from TRBV6-5 and TRBJ1-6; D is undetermined. Germline V CDR1 and CDR2: MNHEY, SVGAGI. V was clipped by 0 bases and J by 7 bases, with 13 bases between them. The CDR3 has 16 residues. The CDR3 is CASSYSLASSNSPLHF. DNA of the CDR3: TGTGCCAGCAGTTACTCCCTGGCCAGTTCGAATTCACCCCTCCACTTT.

This chain connects TRBV30 to TRBJ2-6; 9 bases are a match to TRBD2. The V gene's germline CDR1 is GTSNPN and CDR2 SVGIG (reference sequence). J gave up 4 bases and V 0 bases, and 10 bases lay outside the gene matches. CDR3 size: 18 residues. The CDR3, as DNA: TGTGCCTGGAGTGTACAACGGCGGGAGGGTGAAGGGGCCAACGTCCTGACTTTC. Translation: CAWSVQRREGEGANVLTF. Variable domain in full (rest from reference TRBV30 and TRBJ2-6): SQTIHQWPATLVQPVGSPLSLECTVEGTSNPNLYWYRQAAGRGLQLLFYSVGIGQISSEVPQNLSASRPQDRQFILSSKKLLLSDSGFYLCAWSVQRREGEGANVLTFGAGSRLTVL.

This clonotype was seen a few times. This rearrangement joins TRBV27 to TRBJ2-2, with no clear D. This CDR3 is built from 15 residues. Germline V lookup: CDR1 MNHEY, CDR2 SMNVEV (reference sequence). V lost 3 bases, J lost 7 bases, and 15 bases lay in between. The DNA for the CDR3 is TGTGCCAGCAGTTTTCGTCGGGTCCAGCACGGGGAGCTGTTTTTT. This sequence encodes CASSFRRVQHGELFF.

This clonotype was counted ten times or more. This chain links TRBV10-1 with TRBJ1-6; 7 bases are shared with TRBD1. The CDR3 sequence is 15 residues long. Losses at the gene ends were 7 bases for V and 6 bases for J; bases not matched to a gene: 9. CDR1 and CDR2 from the germline V gene are WNHNN and SYGVQD (reference sequence). The CDR3 DNA reads TGCGCCAGCACCGAGGGAGGGGGCGGTAATTCACCCCTCCACTTT. Protein product: CASTEGGGGNSPLHF.